This T cell receptor (beta chain) comes out of a study of memory CD4+ T cells and cytomegalovirus serostatus. Study results and limitations: Suggested: most of the CMV-linked TCR signature lies in CD4+ memory cells.

The sort gate was single viable CD3+CD4+CD8-CD45RO+ cells for memory CD4+ T cells. The CDR3 consists of 15 residues. CDR1 is SGHNT and CDR2 is YYREEE in the germline V gene (reference sequence). Trimming removed 2 bases at V and 2 bases at J, with 11 bases between. Profiling relied on immunoSEQ multiplex PCR, and the TCRdb table lists in-frame clones only, not all of them. The sample yields around 44,000 clones, roughly four fifths seen once. As for this clone: Its antigen is as yet unknown.

The sequence came from an adult in good health and CMV-seronegative. This chain connects TRBV5-4 to TRBJ2-1; the D call may be TRBD1 or TRBD2 (5 bases each). The sequenced sample consisted of memory CD4+ T cells from blood. CDR3 residues: CASSLTQGPYNEQFF. CDR3 DNA: TGTGCCAGCAGCTTAACGCAGGGACCCTACAATGAGCAGTTCTTC.